This T cell receptor beta chain was captured in a study of blood T cell repertoires in COVID-19. Study summary: PBMCs, B-cell-depleted T cells, or T cells provided the cDNA or gDNA that made up the material.

Measured with immunoSEQ multiplex PCR; TCRdb has only the in-frame clones, and not every one. Here the sample spans hundreds of thousands of clones, just over 85% being singletons. Losses at the gene ends were 2 bases for V and 8 bases for J; bases not matched to a gene: 10. This CDR3 has 15 residues. Germline V gene lookup returns CDR1 SGDLS and CDR2 YYNGEE. This clonotype was sampled from a woman in her twenties or thirties with active or convalescent COVID-19. This chain joins TRBV9 and TRBJ1-1; 9 bases fit TRBD1. Sequencing used peripheral blood. DNA of the CDR3: TGTGCCAGCAGCGTTCACAGGGGGCTCAGCGGGGAAGCTTTCTTT. It codes for CASSVHRGLSGEAFF.